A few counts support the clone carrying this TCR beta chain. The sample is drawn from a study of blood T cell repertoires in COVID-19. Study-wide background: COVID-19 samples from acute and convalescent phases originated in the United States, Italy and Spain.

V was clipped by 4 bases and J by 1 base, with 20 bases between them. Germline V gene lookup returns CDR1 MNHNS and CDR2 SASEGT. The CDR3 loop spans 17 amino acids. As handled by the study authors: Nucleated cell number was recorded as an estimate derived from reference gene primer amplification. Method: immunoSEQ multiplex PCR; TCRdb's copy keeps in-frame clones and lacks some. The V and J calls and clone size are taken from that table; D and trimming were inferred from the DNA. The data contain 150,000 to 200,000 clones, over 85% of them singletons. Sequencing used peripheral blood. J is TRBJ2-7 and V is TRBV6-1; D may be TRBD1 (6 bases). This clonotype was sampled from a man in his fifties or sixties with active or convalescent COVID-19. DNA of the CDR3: TGTGCCAGCAGTGGGGGGCAACGACCCGCAAGGTCCTACGAGCAGTACTTC. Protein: CASSGGQRPARSYEQYF.